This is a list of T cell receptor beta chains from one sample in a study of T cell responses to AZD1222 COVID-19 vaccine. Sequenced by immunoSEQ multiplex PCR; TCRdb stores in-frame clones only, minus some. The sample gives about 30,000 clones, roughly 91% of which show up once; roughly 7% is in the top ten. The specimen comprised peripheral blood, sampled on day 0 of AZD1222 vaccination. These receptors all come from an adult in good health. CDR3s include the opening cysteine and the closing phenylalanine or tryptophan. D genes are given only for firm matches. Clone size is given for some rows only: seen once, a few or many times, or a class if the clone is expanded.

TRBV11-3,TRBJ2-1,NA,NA,TGTGCCAGCAGCTTAGTAGGTAACAATGAGCAGTTCTTC,CASSLVGNNEQFF
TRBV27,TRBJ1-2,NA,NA,TGTGCCAGCAGTGAATGGCCCAGGGCAGGGACGGCTGGCTACACCTTC,CASSEWPRAGTAGYTF
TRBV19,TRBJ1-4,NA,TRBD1,TGTGCCAGTAGAAGACAGGGGCCAGATGAAAAACTGTTTTTT,CASRRQGPDEKLFF
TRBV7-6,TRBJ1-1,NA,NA,TGTGCCAGCAGCTATTACAGGCCTAGCTTGAACACTGAAGCTTTCTTT,CASSYYRPSLNTEAFF
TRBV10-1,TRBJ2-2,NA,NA,TGCGCCAGCAGTGACCCGTCGGGACAAACCGGGGAGCTGTTTTTT,CASSDPSGQTGELFF
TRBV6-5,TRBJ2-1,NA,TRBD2,TGTGCCAGCACAACTAGCGACAATGAGCAGTTCTTC,CASTTSDNEQFF
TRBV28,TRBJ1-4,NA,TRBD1,TGTGCCAGCAGTCTTCAGGGGGCCAATGAAAAACTGTTTTTT,CASSLQGANEKLFF
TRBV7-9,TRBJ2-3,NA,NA,TGTGCCAGCAGCCCTAAATTGGGGGGGCATACGCAGTATTTT,CASSPKLGGHTQYF
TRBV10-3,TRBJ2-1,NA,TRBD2,TGTGCCAGCGGGGGGGCCTACAATGAGCAGTTCTTC,CASGGAYNEQFF
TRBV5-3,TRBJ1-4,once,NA,TGTGCCAGAAGCTTGCGGGGCGAAAATGAAAAACTGTTTTTT,CARSLRGENEKLFF
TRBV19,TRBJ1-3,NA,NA,TGTGCCAGTAGAGGAGCTGGAAACACCATATATTTT,CASRGAGNTIYF
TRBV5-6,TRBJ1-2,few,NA,TGTGCCAGCAGCTTATGGAAATCCAGTGGCTACACCTTC,CASSLWKSSGYTF
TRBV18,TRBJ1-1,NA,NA,TGTGCCAGCTCGCGCACCGGGAGCACTGAAGCTTTCTTT,CASSRTGSTEAFF
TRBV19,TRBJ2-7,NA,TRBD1,TGTGCCAGTAGTAACCCTTTAGGGACAGCATTCTACGAGCAGTACTTC,CASSNPLGTAFYEQYF
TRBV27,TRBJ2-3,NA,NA,TGTGCCACCAGGAGGCCTAGCACAGATACGCAGTATTTT,CATRRPSTDTQYF
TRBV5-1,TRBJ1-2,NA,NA,TGCGCCAGCAGCTCAACAGAAGGCGGACAGTATGGCTACACCTTC,CASSSTEGGQYGYTF
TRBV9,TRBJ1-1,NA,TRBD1,TGTGCCAGCAGCGTTGCCGGACAGGGGGCCGTGGAAGCTTTCTTT,CASSVAGQGAVEAFF
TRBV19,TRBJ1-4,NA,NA,TGTGCCAGTAGTATAGCTCCCTATGAAAAACTGTTTTTT,CASSIAPYEKLFF
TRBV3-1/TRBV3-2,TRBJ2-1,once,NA,TGTGCCAGCCGGTCGGACTACAATGAGCAGTTCTTC,CASRSDYNEQFF
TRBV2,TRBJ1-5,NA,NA,TGTGCCAGCAGTGCTAATACTGGAGGGGATCAGCCCCAGCATTTT,CASSANTGGDQPQHF